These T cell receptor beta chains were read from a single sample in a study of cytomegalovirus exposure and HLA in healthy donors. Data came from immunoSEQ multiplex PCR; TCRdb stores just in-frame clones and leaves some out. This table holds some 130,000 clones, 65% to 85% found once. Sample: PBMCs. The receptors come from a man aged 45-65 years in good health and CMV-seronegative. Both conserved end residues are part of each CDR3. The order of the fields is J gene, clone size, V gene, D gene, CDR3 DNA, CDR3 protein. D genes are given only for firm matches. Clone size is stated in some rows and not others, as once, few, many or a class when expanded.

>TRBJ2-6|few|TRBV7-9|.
TGTGCCAGCAGCTTCCAAAACTCTGGGGCCAACGTCCTGACTTTC
CASSFQNSGANVLTF
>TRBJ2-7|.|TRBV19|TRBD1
TGTGCCAGTAGTATGGAGACAGGGGGATACTACGAGCAGTACTTC
CASSMETGGYYEQYF
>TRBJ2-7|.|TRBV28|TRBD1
TGTGCCAGCAGTCCCCCCTCCGGGACAGGGGCCTACGAGCAGTACTTC
CASSPPSGTGAYEQYF
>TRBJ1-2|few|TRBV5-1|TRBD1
TGCGCCAGCAGCTTAGGGCAGGGGGCGATATATGGCTACACCTTC
CASSLGQGAIYGYTF
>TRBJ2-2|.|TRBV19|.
TGTGCCAGTAGTATCAGTCACACCGGGGAGCTGTTTTTT
CASSISHTGELFF
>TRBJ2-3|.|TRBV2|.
TGTGCCAGCAGTAAAACCTTAGCCGGGTTCCCACCTGGCCAGTATTTT
CASSKTLAGFPPGQYF
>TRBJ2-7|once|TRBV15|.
TGTGCCACCAGCAGAGATCTGGAGGGGCCCTACGAGCAGTACTTC
CATSRDLEGPYEQYF
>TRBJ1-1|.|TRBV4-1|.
TGCGCCAGCAGCCAAGGGAGGGGCACTGAAGCTTTCTTT
CASSQGRGTEAFF
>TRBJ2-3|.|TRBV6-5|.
TGTGCCAGCAGTTACTCGAGGTGGGGGGGCACAGATACGCAGTATTTT
CASSYSRWGGTDTQYF
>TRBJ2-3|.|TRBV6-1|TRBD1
TGTGCCAGCAGTGAGGGACAGGGGGCATGGACAGATACGCAGTATTTT
CASSEGQGAWTDTQYF
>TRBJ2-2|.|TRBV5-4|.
TGTGCCAGCAGCTTAGTCCGGGACACCCACACCGGGGAGCTGTTTTTT
CASSLVRDTHTGELFF
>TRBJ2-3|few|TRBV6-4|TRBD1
TGTGCCAGCAGTGACTCGGGACAGGGGGCAGATACGCAGTATTTT
CASSDSGQGADTQYF
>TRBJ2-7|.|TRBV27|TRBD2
TGTGCCAGCAGTCCGTCAAGGACTAGCGGGAGGGTCGAGCAGTACTTC
CASSPSRTSGRVEQYF
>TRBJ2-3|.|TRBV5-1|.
TGCGCCAGCAGCTTGGCAGGTGACCCATTGGATACGCAGTATTTT
CASSLAGDPLDTQYF
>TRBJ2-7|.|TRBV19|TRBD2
TGTGCCAGTAGTACGTATGGGACTAGCGGGACGTACGAGCAGTACTTC
CASSTYGTSGTYEQYF
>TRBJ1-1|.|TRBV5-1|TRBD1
TGCGCCAGCAGCTGGGGGGACAGAAGCACTGAAGCTTTCTTT
CASSWGDRSTEAFF
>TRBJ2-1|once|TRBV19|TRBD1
TGTGCCAGTAGTAAAACAGGGGTTATTGGCAATGAGCAGTTCTTC
CASSKTGVIGNEQFF
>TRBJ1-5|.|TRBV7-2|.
TGTGCCAGCAGCGAGACAGCCGATCAGCCCCAGCATTTT
CASSETADQPQHF
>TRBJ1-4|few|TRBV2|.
TGTGCCAGCAGATTCAGGGGCTTGGATGAAAAACTGTTTTTT
CASRFRGLDEKLFF
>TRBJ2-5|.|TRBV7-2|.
TGTGCCAGCAGCCCGGGCCCCGGACCCGGGGGGACCCAGTACTTC
CASSPGPGPGGTQYF
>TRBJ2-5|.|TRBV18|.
TGTGCCAGCTCACCCCTGCCTAAAGAGACCCAGTACTTC
CASSPLPKETQYF
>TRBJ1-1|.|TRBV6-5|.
TGTGCCAGCAGTTACTCTTCAGAATTGAACACTGAAGCTTTCTTT
CASSYSSELNTEAFF
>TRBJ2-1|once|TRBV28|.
TGTGCCAGCAGTTTAATAAGGGGTGAGCAGTTCTTC
CASSLIRGEQFF
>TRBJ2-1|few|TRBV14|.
TGTGCCAGCAGCCCGATCAGGACTGGGGTAAGGTTCTTC
CASSPIRTGVRFF
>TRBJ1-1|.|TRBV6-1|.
TGTGCCAGCAGTGAAAGGAAGGGGTACACTGAAGCTTTCTTT
CASSERKGYTEAFF
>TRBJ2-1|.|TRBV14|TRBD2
TGTGCCAGCAGCCCCAACTCCGGACTAGCTTCATTAAATGAGCAGTTCTTC
CASSPNSGLASLNEQFF
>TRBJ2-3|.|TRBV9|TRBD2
TGTGCCAGCAGCGTAGCAGGCGGGAGGGTCAGCACAGATACGCAGTATTTT
CASSVAGGRVSTDTQYF
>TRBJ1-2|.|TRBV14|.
TGTGCCAGCAGCCAAGAAGGGGTGAAGAATGGCTACACCTTC
CASSQEGVKNGYTF
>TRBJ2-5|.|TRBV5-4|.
TGTGCCAGCAGCTTCGGAGCAAACCAAGAGACCCAGTACTTC
CASSFGANQETQYF
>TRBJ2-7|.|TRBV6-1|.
TGTGCCAGCAGTGAACTAGGGGACGAGCAGTACTTC
CASSELGDEQYF
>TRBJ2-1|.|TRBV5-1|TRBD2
TGCGCCAGCAGCGTGGCTAGCGGGAGGTACAATGAGCAGTTCTTC
CASSVASGRYNEQFF
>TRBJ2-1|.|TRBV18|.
TGTGCCAGCTCACCACGCCGGGATTCCTACAATGAGCAGTTCTTC
CASSPRRDSYNEQFF
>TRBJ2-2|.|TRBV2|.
TGTGCCAGCAGTGAACGGGGTAGAGTAGCCGGGGAGCTGTTTTTT
CASSERGRVAGELFF
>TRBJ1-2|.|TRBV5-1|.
TGCGCCAGCAGCTTGACAGGGACCAACTATGGCTACACCTTC
CASSLTGTNYGYTF
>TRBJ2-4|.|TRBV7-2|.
TGTGCCAGCAGCTTAGGGACAGACATCTTTCAGTACTTC
CASSLGTDIFQYF
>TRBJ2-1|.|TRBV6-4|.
TGTGCCAGCAGTGAGGGGGGCTACAATGAGCAGTTCTTC
CASSEGGYNEQFF
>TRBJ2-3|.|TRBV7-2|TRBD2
TGTGCCAGCAGCCTTGACCGGCGGGAGTATGATACGCAGTATTTT
CASSLDRREYDTQYF
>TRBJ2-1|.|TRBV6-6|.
TGTGCCAGCCGACGGGGTTTCTCCTACAATGAGCAGTTCTTC
CASRRGFSYNEQFF
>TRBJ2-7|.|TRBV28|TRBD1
TGTGCCAGCAGTTTTTCCGGGACAGGGGCGCACTACGAGCAGTACTTC
CASSFSGTGAHYEQYF